Here is one T cell receptor beta chain with its context. Other DNA sequences from this sample encode an identical CDR3 as well. The sample comes from a study of shared clonotypes between healthy human individuals. Per germline, CDR1 MDHEN and CDR2 SYDVKM. V was shortened by 2 bases and J by 0 bases, with 4 bases between the two germline ends. The CDR3 is made up of 13 amino acids. The data were produced by immunoSEQ multiplex PCR, yet TCRdb's version contains in-frame clones alone and is incomplete. The profile shows 2 million to 2.5 million clones, 93% of them singletons. The chain uses TRBV28 and TRBJ1-2; no firm D call. Input material: naive CD4+ T cells from PBMCs. Subset meaning: CD45RA+ positively selected. The source of this sequence is a man in his late teens or twenties in good health. Some clones in this sample may be carry-over from other donors' samples. The DNA for the CDR3 is TGTGCCAGCAGTTTAAGCACTAACTATGGCTACACCTTC. Translating it yields CASSLSTNYGYTF.